This entry features one T cell receptor (beta chain) sequence. This clonotype was recorded many times. Its specific antigen is unknown. Qualities for individual bases were not recorded, and no much larger clone is one base off. This sample's time point label indicates: patch test 3, about 24 weeks after DPC sensitization. According to the study, the label for this sample's treatment or condition signals: therapeutic diphenylcyclopropenone sensitization with weekly scalp DPC. At each patch-test visit, blood was drawn before the patch test was applied. Patients were considered eligible if aged 18 to 70, diagnosed with alopecia and deemed suitable for DPC therapy, and patients were excluded if pregnant. Total RNA was isolated from unfractionated whole blood collected in Tempus Blood RNA tubes. The data were obtained in a study of human T cells and chemical hapten exposure (dated by TCRdb to the early 2020s). Broadly, across the study: For sensitization, 2% DPC in acetone was applied to an approximately 2 cm by approximately 2 cm area of upper inner arm skin. Weekly therapeutic DPC doses were additionally applied to the scalp of patients throughout the approximately 24-week study period. Patch testing on the upper back used Finn chambers containing 0.01% DPC, with scoring done after 6 days according to International Contact Dermatitis Research Group standards. Most of the patients in the cohort were female, and the cohort covered alopecia areata with under or over 50% scalp involvement, alopecia totalis and alopecia universalis. Libraries were pooled for sequencing, and variation in per-sample TCR yields was attributed mainly to small differences in library volumes within the pool. Peripheral blood TCR repertoire changes were tracked in vivo in alopecia patients during primary and secondary sensitization to the hapten diphenylcyclopropenone (DPC). Blood samples were taken from patients before sensitization (week 0) and at 2, 6 and about 24 weeks after DPC sensitization. For TCR sequencing, blood came from twenty-nine alopecia patients at anywhere from one to four time points (pre-sensitization, 2, 6 and 24 weeks).

V lost 6 bases and J lost 9 bases; the stretch between them is 17 bases long. From the cysteine up to the phenylalanine, the CDR3 has a length of 13 residues. Only the CDR3 part of the read is kept: 39 bases, read in frame from the first base. Overall study results and their limits: No change with DPC sensitization was found in the number of TCRs above 1 in 1000 frequency, and no evidence of global repertoire structure alterations was found. Repeated subsampling changed both the strength of the expansion versus patch-test correlation and the threshold at which that correlation became significant. Expanded TCRs formed significantly more large CDR3 similarity clusters than pre-sensitization or healthy control sets, consistent with antigen-driven responses. The number of PT1 expanded TCRs positively correlated with patch test score, significant at thresholds 8, 16 and 32 but not 4. All patients had alopecia, a presumed autoimmune disease, so their immune response might differ from that of healthy individuals.

Library preparation employed RACE. The instrument was a NextSeq 500. Library preparation attached unique molecular identifiers to individual cDNA molecules for quantitative, reproducible TCR counting. Both TCR alpha and TCR beta chains were sequenced from each blood RNA sample. The study's processing was this. Samples had a median of about 96,000 TCRs, with a range from roughly 23,224 to 700,000. The Decombinator software suite was used to annotate the V, J and CDR3 of the TCR reads. To make PS versus PT1 abundance plots, every sample was subsampled to the same number of TCRs (28,000). TCRs were defined as expanded if absent before sensitization and observed at least eight times at the 2-week time point. The public reads were reprocessed in TCRdb via fastp at Q25 and MiXCR, keeping in-frame beta chains. Every distinct CDR3 protein forms one entry, paired with its most common genes and DNA. The V and J calls shown here were made by TCRdb, not taken from the authors' results. The sample records some 110,000 distinct CDR3 sequences, about 11% of which are singletons. The top ten hold 2% to 2.5% of the sample.

The chain is assembled from TRBV12-3 or TRBV12-4 and TRBJ2-5, with the D gene tentatively TRBD1 or TRBD2, based on 5 matching bases in each. This receptor was identified in a woman aged 50 to 60 with alopecia areata. Some clones in this sample may be carry-over from other donors' samples. Here the sequenced sample was whole blood, taken in connection with sensitization to the hapten diphenylcyclopropenone (DPC). At the DNA level, the sequence is TGTGCCAGCAGCTCGGGACCCTTAGGCTCCCAGTACTTC. Translated, this is CASSSGPLGSQYF.